This entry is about one T cell receptor (beta chain). The antigen is unknown. Other DNA sequences of this sample code for an identical CDR3. CD4+ cells were split into CD45RA+ naive and CD45RA-negative memory subsets. Measured with immunoSEQ multiplex PCR; TCRdb has only the in-frame clones, and not every one. The repertoire holds around 980,000 clones, with about 80% as singletons. This specimen belongs to a study of shared clonotypes between healthy human individuals. Study-wide results and caveats: Clonotype sharing among donors was expected to depend on sequencing depth. Compared with memory subsets, naive subsets generally had larger estimated richness.

Between the trimmed V and J ends, which lost 6 bases and 0 bases, there was a span of 3 bases. This CDR3 spans 12 amino acids. The V gene's germline CDR1 is MDHEN and CDR2 SYDVKM. The receptor was derived from a man between 18 and 35 years old in good health. Some clones in this sample may be carry-over from other donors' samples. The chain employs TRBV28 and TRBJ1-5; D not certain. Sequenced sample: memory CD4+ T cells from PBMCs. Described subset: CD45RA-negative fraction. The CDR3 coding sequence is TGTGCCAGCAGATATAGCAATCAGCCCCAGCATTTT. It yields the protein CASRYSNQPQHF.